The sequence of this TCR beta chain was determined in a study of OX40 agonist ivuxolimab in advanced cancers. Study context: Dose-escalation patients were diagnosed with hepatocellular carcinoma, melanoma, renal cell cancer or head and neck cancer.

Assay: immunoSEQ multiplex PCR; the TCRdb copy retains only in-frame clones and omits some. The repertoire holds about 60,000 clones, less than 95% seen once, with more than 13% in the top ten. The CDR3 loop spans 13 amino acids. The V end lost 5 bases, the J end lost 2 bases, and 9 bases lay between the germline ends. Germline CDR1 is SGHTA and CDR2 is FQGNSA. Patients who had autoimmune disease history or got systemic immunosuppression were left out. The chain links TRBV7-2 to TRBJ2-5; the D gene could be TRBD1 or TRBD2 (5 bases each). The source is an adult with an advanced solid tumor such as melanoma, head and neck, liver or kidney cancer. The material was CD4+ or CD8+ T cells sorted from blood, obtained in a trial of the OX40 agonist ivuxolimab. CDR3 region: CASSKGRQETQYF. CDR3 sequence (DNA): TGTGCCAGCAGCAAGGGACGGCAAGAGACCCAGTACTTC.